Listed below are T cell receptor beta chains from one sample, sequenced in a study of spatial heterogeneity in lung cancer. TCRdb re-called the 5' RACE reads through MiXCR, storing one row per CDR3 protein. The table shows about 150 distinct CDR3 sequences, with less than 20% occurring only once. This specimen consisted of normal lung tissue next to the tumor, obtained at surgery. The receptors shown here come from a female donor with early-stage non-small cell lung cancer. Each CDR3 is given with its conserved first and last residue. A D gene is named only where the DNA matches it firmly. Only some rows state a clone size, as once, few, many or a class for expanded clones.

TRBD1	TRBV18	.	TRBJ1-5	CASSPGTASNQPQHF	TGTGCCAGCTCCCCCGGGACAGCTAGCAATCAGCCCCAGCATTTT
.	TRBV19	hyperexpanded	TRBJ1-4	CASSTRDGNEKLFF	TGTGCCAGTAGTACCCGGGACGGAAATGAAAAACTGTTTTTT
.	TRBV2	large	TRBJ2-2	CASSPPGGLNTGELFF	TGTGCCAGCAGCCCCCCCGGGGGGCTGAACACCGGGGAGCTGTTTTTT
TRBD2	TRBV19	hyperexpanded	TRBJ2-5	CASNPAGVEETQYF	TGTGCCAGTAACCCAGCGGGGGTAGAGGAGACCCAGTACTTC
.	TRBV5-1	few	TRBJ2-5	CASSWDQETQYF	TGCGCCAGCAGCTGGGACCAAGAGACCCAGTACTTC
.	TRBV27	medium-sized	TRBJ2-1	CASSLGSIHEQFF	TGTGCCAGCAGTTTGGGGAGCATCCATGAGCAGTTCTTC
.	TRBV28	.	TRBJ2-3	CASSPPRAETDTQYF	TGTGCCAGCAGTCCCCCCAGGGCGGAGACAGATACGCAGTATTTT
.	TRBV30	.	TRBJ2-7	CAWEFARTYEQYF	TGTGCCTGGGAATTCGCTAGAACCTACGAGCAGTACTTC
.	TRBV6-5	medium-sized	TRBJ2-2	CASSRQGLAGELFF	TGTGCCAGCAGTCGACAGGGACTCGCCGGGGAGCTGTTTTTT
.	TRBV5-4	.	TRBJ1-1	CASSLVGEGNTEAFF	TGTGCCAGCAGCTTGGTGGGCGAGGGGAACACTGAAGCTTTCTTT
.	TRBV6-2/TRBV6-3	hyperexpanded	TRBJ2-6	CASSDRNSGANVLTF	TGTGCCAGCAGTGATCGAAACTCTGGGGCCAACGTCCTGACTTTC
.	TRBV30	medium-sized	TRBJ1-4	CAWSAGYGEKLFF	TGTGCCTGGAGTGCCGGCTATGGGGAAAAACTGTTTTTT
.	TRBV11-2	few	TRBJ2-1	CASSLSGTLTYNEQFF	TGTGCCAGCAGCCTGTCCGGGACATTGACCTACAATGAGCAGTTCTTC
TRBD1	TRBV3-1	medium-sized	TRBJ1-6	CASSLTTGDSPLHF	TGTGCCAGCAGCCTCACGACAGGGGATTCACCCCTCCACTTT
TRBD2	TRBV19	large	TRBJ2-2	CASSHSRATSGRARGTGELFF	TGTGCCAGTAGCCACTCAAGGGCAACTAGCGGGAGGGCGAGAGGGACCGGGGAGCTGTTTTTT
.	TRBV9	.	TRBJ2-1	CASSVRTSSYNEQFF	TGTGCCAGCAGCGTTCGGACTTCCTCCTACAATGAGCAGTTCTTC
.	TRBV6-5	.	TRBJ2-6	CASSYLIAGFPSGANVLTF	TGTGCCAGCAGTTACCTCATTGCCGGGTTCCCCTCTGGGGCCAACGTCCTGACTTTC
TRBD1	TRBV7-2	medium-sized	TRBJ2-3	CASRGQGAPTDTQYF	TGTGCCAGCAGAGGACAGGGGGCGCCGACAGATACGCAGTATTTT
TRBD2	TRBV28	few	TRBJ2-3	CASSLSTSGGLTDTQYF	TGTGCCAGCAGTTTATCGACTAGCGGGGGACTCACAGATACGCAGTATTTT
.	TRBV6-2/TRBV6-3	large	TRBJ2-6	CASNSLGSGANVLTF	TGTGCCAGCAACAGTTTGGGCTCTGGGGCCAACGTCCTGACTTTC
.	TRBV30	medium-sized	TRBJ2-3	CAYDRMSTDTQYF	TGTGCCTACGACAGGATGAGCACAGATACGCAGTATTTT
.	TRBV7-2	few	TRBJ2-1	CASSLLGLGQFF	TGTGCCAGCAGCTTACTAGGTTTGGGTCAATTCTTC
TRBD2	TRBV20-1	hyperexpanded	TRBJ2-5	CSARGGAKETQYF	TGCAGTGCCCGGGGGGGGGCGAAAGAGACCCAGTACTTC
TRBD2	TRBV2	hyperexpanded	TRBJ2-5	CASSGESSGGWQETQYF	TGTGCCAGCAGTGGAGAGTCAAGCGGGGGGTGGCAAGAGACCCAGTACTTC
.	TRBV30	large	TRBJ1-5	CAWSEGGEAQPQHF	TGTGCCTGGAGTGAGGGGGGAGAGGCTCAGCCCCAGCATTTT
TRBD2	TRBV9	.	TRBJ2-5	CASSSGGLAGGTSETQYF	TGTGCCAGCAGCTCAGGAGGACTAGCGGGAGGCACGTCAGAGACCCAGTACTTC
TRBD1	TRBV7-6	.	TRBJ2-3	CASSGQGIDTQYF	TGTGCCAGTTCGGGACAGGGAATTGATACGCAGTATTTT
TRBD1	TRBV20-1	medium-sized	TRBJ2-1	CSARPSGDREGNEQFF	TGCAGTGCTAGACCTTCTGGGGACAGGGAGGGGAATGAGCAGTTCTTC
.	TRBV24-1	medium-sized	TRBJ2-5	CATSDRSGFGETQYF	TGTGCCACCAGTGACCGATCAGGGTTCGGAGAGACCCAGTACTTC
TRBD1	TRBV7-9	once	TRBJ1-2	CASSLDLKGALPGGYTF	TGTGCCAGCAGCTTAGATCTGAAGGGGGCTCTCCCTGGCGGCTACACCTTC
.	TRBV7-2	medium-sized	TRBJ2-1	CASSLVKGTYNEQFF	TGTGCCAGCAGCTTAGTTAAGGGAACCTACAATGAGCAGTTCTTC
.	TRBV7-8	medium-sized	TRBJ2-1	CASSQGGAGETEQFF	TGTGCCAGCAGTCAGGGGGGTGCGGGAGAGACTGAGCAGTTCTTC
.	TRBV7-2	.	TRBJ2-6	CASSLSRVMPSGANVLTF	TGTGCCAGCAGCTTGAGTAGAGTTATGCCCTCTGGGGCCAACGTCCTGACTTTC
.	TRBV6-5	.	TRBJ1-1	CASSYWGKNTEAFF	TGTGCCAGCAGTTACTGGGGGAAAAACACTGAAGCTTTCTTT
.	TRBV7-9	many	TRBJ1-5	CASSSVGPGNQPQHF	TGTGCCAGCAGCTCCGTGGGGCCAGGCAATCAGCCCCAGCATTTT
.	TRBV5-4	few	TRBJ2-2	CASSSGESRNTGELFF	TGTGCCAGCAGCTCCGGAGAGTCTAGGAACACCGGGGAGCTGTTTTTT